These T cell receptor beta chains were read from a single sample in a study of T cell responses to AZD1222 COVID-19 vaccine. Some clones are missing from TCRdb's copy, which holds only in-frame ones; the method was immunoSEQ multiplex PCR. The data contain 100,000 to 150,000 clones, around 87% of them singletons. This specimen consisted of peripheral blood, obtained on day 0 of AZD1222 vaccination. The source is an adult in good health. CDR3s include the opening cysteine and the closing phenylalanine or tryptophan. A D gene is named only where the DNA matches it firmly. Clone sizes are given selectively: once, few, many, or a class where the clone is expanded.

NA | TRBJ1-1 | NA | TRBV6-5 | CASSTPGGRTEAFF | TGTGCCAGCAGTACGCCCGGGGGACGCACTGAAGCTTTCTTT
NA | TRBJ2-2 | TRBD2 | TRBV9 | CASSDGLAGTGELFF | TGTGCCAGCAGCGATGGACTAGCGGGGACCGGGGAGCTGTTTTTT
NA | TRBJ1-3 | TRBD1 | TRBV7-9 | CASTTPTGGGNTIYF | TGTGCCAGCACCACTCCGACAGGGGGTGGAAACACCATATATTTT
few | TRBJ1-4 | NA | TRBV19 | CATREGEKLFF | TGTGCCACCCGCGAAGGAGAAAAACTGTTTTTT
NA | TRBJ1-1 | NA | TRBV28 | CASSSRGLNTEAFF | TGTGCCAGCAGTTCCCGTGGGTTGAACACTGAAGCTTTCTTT
NA | TRBJ2-3 | NA | TRBV21-1 | CASSTQILAGGAQYF | TGTGCCAGCAGCACCCAAATTCTAGCGGGGGGGGCTCAGTATTTT
once | TRBJ2-5 | NA | TRBV28 | CASSFRETQYF | TGTGCCAGCAGTTTTCGGGAGACCCAGTACTTC
NA | TRBJ2-7 | NA | TRBV18 | CASSPNGVTYEQYF | TGTGCCAGCTCACCAAACGGAGTTACCTACGAGCAGTACTTC
NA | TRBJ1-4 | NA | TRBV5-6 | CASSGVQIGRLFF | TGTGCCAGCAGCGGGGTTCAGATCGGACGACTGTTTTTT
NA | TRBJ2-7 | TRBD1 | TRBV6-1 | CASSSHRGPSYEQYF | TGTGCCAGCAGTTCCCACAGGGGGCCCTCCTACGAGCAGTACTTC
NA | TRBJ2-7 | NA | TRBV12-3/TRBV12-4 | CASSSGIHEQYF | TGTGCCAGCAGTTCAGGGATCCACGAGCAGTACTTC
few | TRBJ2-7 | TRBD2 | TRBV5-1 | CASSLASGRIYEQYF | TGCGCCAGCAGCTTGGCAAGCGGGAGGATCTACGAGCAGTACTTC
NA | TRBJ2-7 | NA | TRBV28 | CASRARRTGNEQYF | TGTGCCAGCAGGGCCCGGAGGACGGGGAACGAGCAGTACTTC
once | TRBJ1-1 | NA | TRBV6-5 | CASSPRRQLVAAFF | TGTGCCAGCAGTCCAAGACGGCAGCTCGTTGCGGCTTTCTTT
NA | TRBJ1-1 | NA | TRBV6-5 | CASTSGRHAFF | TGTGCCAGCACCTCCGGGAGGCATGCTTTCTTT
NA | TRBJ2-2 | NA | TRBV19 | CASSTLTGSGTGELFF | TGTGCCAGTAGTACGTTGACAGGATCGGGCACCGGGGAGCTGTTTTTT
NA | TRBJ2-1 | NA | TRBV21-1 | CASSKGKGLAEYNEQFF | TGTGCCAGCAGCAAAGGTAAGGGACTAGCCGAATACAATGAGCAGTTCTTC
NA | TRBJ2-7 | NA | TRBV11-2 | CASSIPGPSGAQYF | TGTGCCAGCAGCATACCGGGTCCCTCCGGGGCGCAGTACTTC
NA | TRBJ2-7 | TRBD1 | TRBV19 | CASSMRRGRPDSYEQYF | TGTGCCAGTAGTATGCGCAGGGGGAGACCCGACTCCTACGAGCAGTACTTC
NA | TRBJ1-1 | NA | TRBV18 | CASSPPKGLHTEAFF | TGTGCCAGCTCACCACCGAAGGGGTTGCACACTGAAGCTTTCTTT
few | TRBJ2-7 | NA | TRBV6-5 | CASAGAGSSHEQYF | TGTGCCAGCGCTGGAGCTGGTTCGTCGCACGAGCAGTACTTC
NA | TRBJ1-5 | NA | TRBV7-2 | CASSLIGAGQPQHF | TGTGCCAGCAGCTTAATCGGGGCCGGTCAGCCCCAGCATTTT
NA | TRBJ1-2 | TRBD1 | TRBV30 | CAWSVGGQIYGYTF | TGTGCCTGGAGTGTAGGGGGACAGATCTATGGCTACACCTTC
NA | TRBJ2-3 | NA | TRBV5-4 | CASSGGRQGYDTQYF | TGTGCCAGCAGCGGGGGGAGACAGGGTTATGATACGCAGTATTTT
NA | TRBJ2-2 | NA | TRBV9 | CASSPVPGARTGELFF | TGTGCCAGCAGCCCCGTCCCAGGGGCGCGCACCGGGGAGCTGTTTTTT
NA | TRBJ2-3 | TRBD2 | TRBV7-2 | CASSLAGGPGDTQYF | TGTGCCAGCAGTCTAGCGGGAGGGCCGGGAGATACGCAGTATTTT
NA | TRBJ2-7 | NA | TRBV6-5 | CASSWGSITSYEQYF | TGTGCCAGCAGTTGGGGCAGCATAACCTCCTACGAGCAGTACTTC
NA | TRBJ2-7 | NA | TRBV5-6 | CASSRNYEQYF | TGTGCCAGCAGCCGAAACTACGAGCAGTACTTC
NA | TRBJ1-4 | NA | TRBV19 | CASSIIARGSNEKLFF | TGTGCCAGTAGTATAATCGCCCGGGGGTCGAATGAAAAACTGTTTTTT
NA | TRBJ1-2 | NA | TRBV7-9 | CASSLGDPNYGYTF | TGTGCCAGCAGCTTGGGGGATCCTAACTATGGCTACACCTTC
NA | TRBJ1-2 | NA | TRBV6-1 | CASSEVLGRSGYTF | TGTGCCAGCAGTGAAGTCCTAGGTCGAAGCGGCTACACCTTC
NA | TRBJ2-1 | NA | TRBV21-1 | CASSAGHGTEYNEQFF | TGTGCCAGCAGCGCTGGGCACGGGACGGAGTACAATGAGCAGTTCTTC
NA | TRBJ1-6 | NA | TRBV28 | CASSFRQYNSPLHF | TGTGCCAGCAGTTTCCGGCAGTATAATTCACCCCTCCACTTT